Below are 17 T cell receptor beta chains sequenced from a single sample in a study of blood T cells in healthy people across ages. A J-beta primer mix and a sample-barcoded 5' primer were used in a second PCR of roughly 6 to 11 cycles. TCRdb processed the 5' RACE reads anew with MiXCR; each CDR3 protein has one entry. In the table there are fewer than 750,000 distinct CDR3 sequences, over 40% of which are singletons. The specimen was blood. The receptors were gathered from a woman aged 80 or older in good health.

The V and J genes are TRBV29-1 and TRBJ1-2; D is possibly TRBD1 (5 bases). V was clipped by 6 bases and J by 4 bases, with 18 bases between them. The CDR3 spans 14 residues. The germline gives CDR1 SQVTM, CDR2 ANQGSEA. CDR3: CSVTGGTPSYGYTF. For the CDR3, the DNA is TGCAGCGTGACTGGCGGGACTCCATCCTATGGCTACACCTTC.

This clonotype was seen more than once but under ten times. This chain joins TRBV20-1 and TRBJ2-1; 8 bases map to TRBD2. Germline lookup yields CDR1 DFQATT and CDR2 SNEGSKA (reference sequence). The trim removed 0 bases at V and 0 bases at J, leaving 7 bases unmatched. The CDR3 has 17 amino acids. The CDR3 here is CSARDAGGPLSYNEQFF. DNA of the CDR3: TGCAGTGCTAGAGATGCGGGAGGCCCCCTCTCCTACAATGAGCAGTTCTTC.

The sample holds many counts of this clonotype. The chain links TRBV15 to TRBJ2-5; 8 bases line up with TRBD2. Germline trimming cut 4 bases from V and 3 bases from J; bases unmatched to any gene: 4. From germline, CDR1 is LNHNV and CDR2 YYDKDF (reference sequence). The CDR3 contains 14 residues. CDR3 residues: CATSMGAGEETQYF. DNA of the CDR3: TGTGCCACCAGCATGGGAGCGGGGGAAGAGACCCAGTACTTC. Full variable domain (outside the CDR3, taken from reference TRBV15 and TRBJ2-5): DAMVIQNPRYQVTQFGKPVTLSCSQTLNHNVMYWYQQKSSQAPKLLFHYYDKDFNNEADTPDNFQSRRPNTSFCFLDIRSPGLGDTAMYLCATSMGAGEETQYFGPGTRLLVL.

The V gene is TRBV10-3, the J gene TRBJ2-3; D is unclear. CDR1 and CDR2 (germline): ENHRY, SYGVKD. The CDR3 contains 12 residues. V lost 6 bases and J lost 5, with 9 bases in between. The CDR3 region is CAIRQDGDTQYF. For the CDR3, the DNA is TGTGCCATCAGGCAGGACGGAGATACGCAGTATTTT.

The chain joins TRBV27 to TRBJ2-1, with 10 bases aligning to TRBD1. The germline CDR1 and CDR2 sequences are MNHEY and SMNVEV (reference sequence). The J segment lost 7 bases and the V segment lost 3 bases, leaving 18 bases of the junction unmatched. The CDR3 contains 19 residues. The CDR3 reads CASSFRPHMDRGNGNEQFF. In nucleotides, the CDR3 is TGTGCCAGCAGTTTCCGGCCCCACATGGACAGGGGGAATGGTAATGAGCAGTTCTTC.

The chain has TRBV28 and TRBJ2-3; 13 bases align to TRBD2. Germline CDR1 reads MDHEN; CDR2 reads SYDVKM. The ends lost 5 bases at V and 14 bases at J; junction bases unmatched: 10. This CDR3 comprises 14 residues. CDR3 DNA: TGTGCCAGCAGTGGACTAGCGGGAGACAGATACGCGTATTTT. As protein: CASSGLAGDRYAYF. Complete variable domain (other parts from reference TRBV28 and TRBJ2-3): DVKVTQSSRYLVKRTGEKVFLECVQDMDHENMFWYRQDPGLGLRLIYFSYDVKMKEKGDIPEGYSVSREKKERFSLILESASTNQTSMYLCASSGLAGDRYAYFGPGTRLTVL.

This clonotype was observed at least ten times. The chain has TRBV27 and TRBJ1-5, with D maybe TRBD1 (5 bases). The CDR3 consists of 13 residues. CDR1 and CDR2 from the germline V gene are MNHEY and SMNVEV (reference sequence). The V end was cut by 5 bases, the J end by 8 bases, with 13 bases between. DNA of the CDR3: TGTGCCAGCAGTGCCAGGGTCACGGAGCCCCAGCATTTT. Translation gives CASSARVTEPQHF.

For the CDR3, the DNA is TGTGCCAGCGGAAACTTGGACAGAAACGGCGAGCAGTACTTC. This sequence encodes CASGNLDRNGEQYF. The chain uses TRBV27 and TRBJ2-7; D is perhaps TRBD1 (6 bases). Germline V gives CDR1 MNHEY, CDR2 SMNVEV (reference sequence). CDR3 size: 14 residues. Trimming removed 8 bases from V and 6 bases from J, with 20 bases in between.

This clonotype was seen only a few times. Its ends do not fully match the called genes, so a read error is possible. This CDR3 reads CAGSLATGGSSGYTF. The CDR3 DNA follows: TGCGCCGGCAGCTTAGCGACAGGGGGCTCCTCTGGCTACACCTTC. The chain employs TRBV5-1 and TRBJ1-2; 10 nucleotides agree with TRBD1. Germline V gives CDR1 SGHRS, CDR2 YFSETQ. The CDR3 spans 15 residues. The full variable domain, completed using reference TRBV5-1 and TRBJ1-2, is KAGVTQTPRYLIKTRGQQVTLSCSPISGHRSVSWYQQTPGQGLQFLFEYFSETQRNKGNFPGRFSGRQFSNSRSEMNVSTLELGDSALYLCAGSLATGGSSGYTFGSGTRLTVV.

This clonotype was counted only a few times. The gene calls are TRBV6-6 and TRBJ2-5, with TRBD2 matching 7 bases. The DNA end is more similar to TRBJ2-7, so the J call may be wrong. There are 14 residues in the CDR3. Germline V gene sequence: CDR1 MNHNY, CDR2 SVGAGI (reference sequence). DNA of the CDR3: TGTGCCAGCAGTGGGGGGGGGGAATCTTACGAGCAGTACTTC. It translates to CASSGGGESYEQYF.

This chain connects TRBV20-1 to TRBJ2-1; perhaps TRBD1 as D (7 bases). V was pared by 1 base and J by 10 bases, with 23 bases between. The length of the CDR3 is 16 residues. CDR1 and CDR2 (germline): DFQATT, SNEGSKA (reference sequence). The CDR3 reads CSARGPRDSPTGEQFF. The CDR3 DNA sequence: TGCAGTGCTAGAGGTCCGCGGGACAGCCCGACCGGGGAGCAGTTCTTC.

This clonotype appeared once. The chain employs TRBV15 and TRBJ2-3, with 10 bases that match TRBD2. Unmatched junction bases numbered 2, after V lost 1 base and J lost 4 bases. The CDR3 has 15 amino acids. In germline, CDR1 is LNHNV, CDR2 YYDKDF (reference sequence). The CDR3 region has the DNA TGTGCCACCAGCAGAGCTAGCGGGGGATCAGATACGCAGTATTTT. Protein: CATSRASGGSDTQYF.

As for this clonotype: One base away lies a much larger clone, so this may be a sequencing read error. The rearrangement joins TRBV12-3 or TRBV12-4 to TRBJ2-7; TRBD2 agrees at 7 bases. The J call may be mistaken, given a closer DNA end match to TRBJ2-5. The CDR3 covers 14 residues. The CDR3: CASSLRGGWETQYF. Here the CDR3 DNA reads TGTGCCAGCAGTTTACGCGGGGGTTGGGAGACCCAGTACTTC.

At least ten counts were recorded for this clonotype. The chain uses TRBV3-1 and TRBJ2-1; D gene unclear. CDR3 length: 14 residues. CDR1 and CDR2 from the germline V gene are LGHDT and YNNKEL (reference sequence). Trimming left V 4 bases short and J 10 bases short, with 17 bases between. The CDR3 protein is CASSPIHPPWEQFF. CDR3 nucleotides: TGTGCCAGCAGCCCCATACACCCCCCATGGGAGCAGTTCTTC.

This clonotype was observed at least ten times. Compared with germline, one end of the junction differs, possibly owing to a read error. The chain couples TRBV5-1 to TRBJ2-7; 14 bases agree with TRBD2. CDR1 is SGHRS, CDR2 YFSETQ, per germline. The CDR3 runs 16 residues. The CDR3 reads CASSLGTSGRGYEQYF. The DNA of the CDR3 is TGTGCCAGCAGTTTGGGGACTAGCGGGAGAGGATACGAGCAGTACTTC.

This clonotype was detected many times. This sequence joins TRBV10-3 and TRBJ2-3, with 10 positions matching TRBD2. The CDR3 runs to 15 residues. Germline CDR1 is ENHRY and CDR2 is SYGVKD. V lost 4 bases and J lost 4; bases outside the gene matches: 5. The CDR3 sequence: CAISVSGRAADTQYF. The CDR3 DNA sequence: TGTGCCATCAGTGTCAGCGGGAGGGCCGCAGATACGCAGTATTTT.

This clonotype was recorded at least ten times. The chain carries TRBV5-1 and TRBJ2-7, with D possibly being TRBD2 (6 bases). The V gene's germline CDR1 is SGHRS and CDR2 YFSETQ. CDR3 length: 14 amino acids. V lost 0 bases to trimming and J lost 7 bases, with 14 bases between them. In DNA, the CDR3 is TGCGCCAGCAGCTTGGCGGGAGAAAGTCGGGAGCAGTACTTC. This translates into CASSLAGESREQYF. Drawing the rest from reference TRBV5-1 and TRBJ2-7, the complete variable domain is KAGVTQTPRYLIKTRGQQVTLSCSPISGHRSVSWYQQTPGQGLQFLFEYFSETQRNKGNFPGRFSGRQFSNSRSEMNVSTLELGDSALYLCASSLAGESREQYFGPGTRLTVT.